The 26 T cell receptor beta chains listed next were all sequenced from one sample in a study of T and B cells in COVID-19 patients (dated by TCRdb to about 2020). TRB repertoires were amplified using about 230-550 ng of genomic DNA isolated from blood. The listed sequencing device is Illumina MiSeq. TRB rearrangements were amplified by multiplex PCR with BIOMED2 TRB-A/B primer pools. Using fastp trimming at Q25 and MiXCR clonotype assembly, TCRdb reanalyzed the public sequencing data and kept in-frame beta chains. Rows are combined by CDR3 protein, so each entry shows the most common genes and DNA. This sample is represented by approximately 16,000 distinct CDR3 sequences; 25% to 30% of them were singletons. The top ten constitute approximately 1.1% of the sample. Sequencing was carried out using blood. These receptors all stem from a human donor who had recovered from COVID-19.

This chain links TRBV20-1 with TRBJ2-1, with D unclear. V lost 3 bases and J lost 8, with 11 bases in between. This CDR3 region has 12 residues. Germline CDR1 DFQATT, CDR2 SNEGSKA (reference sequence). CDR3 DNA sequence: TGCAGTGCTAGCGGATTTGTGCATGAGCAGTTCTTC. Translation: CSASGFVHEQFF.

The CDR3 DNA reads TGTGCCAGTAGTCCACCGGGACTAGCGGGACTCAAAGACACCGGGGAGCTGTTTTTT. Translated: CASSPPGLAGLKDTGELFF. The chain combines TRBV19 with TRBJ2-2; TRBD2 agrees at 13 bases. With V trimmed by 5 bases and J by 3 bases, 12 bases remained unmatched. Germline V gene sequence: CDR1 LNHDA, CDR2 SQIVND (reference sequence). The length of the CDR3 is 19 residues.

The chain joins TRBV7-3 to TRBJ2-7; D might be TRBD2 (5 bases). The germline V gene encodes CDR1 SGHTA and CDR2 FQGTGA. This CDR3 has 13 amino acids. Deletions cut 3 bases from V and 7 bases from J, with 13 bases between. The CDR3 coding sequence is TGTGCCAGCAGCTTGACCTGGCCGGGGGAGCAGTACTTC. Translated: CASSLTWPGEQYF.

By share of the sample, this clonotype is medium-sized (0.01 to 0.1%). The chain uses TRBV6-6 and TRBJ2-2; D is undetermined. Deletions cut 5 bases from V and 0 bases from J, with 16 bases between. Germline CDR1 reads MNHNY; CDR2 reads SVGAGI (reference sequence). The length of the CDR3 is 17 residues. The CDR3 coding sequence is TGTGCCAGCAGTCCAAAAATCAGGCTCGCGAACACCGGGGAGCTGTTTTTT. Residues: CASSPKIRLANTGELFF.

This clonotype was picked up a small number of times. The chain carries TRBV15 and TRBJ2-1, with D perhaps matching TRBD1 or TRBD2 (7 bases each). The CDR3 has 16 residues. Germline-derived CDR1 and CDR2 are LNHNV and YYDKDF (reference sequence). The germline V and J ends were trimmed by 0 bases and 9 bases, with 18 bases remaining between them. The CDR3 region is CATSRDQGVWGGEQFF. CDR3 nucleotides: TGTGCCACCAGCAGAGATCAGGGGGTGTGGGGGGGTGAGCAGTTCTTC.

There are a few counts of this clonotype. The chain recombines TRBV6-1 with TRBJ1-2, with TRBD1 matching 7 bases. Germline trimming cut 5 bases from V and 7 bases from J; bases unmatched to any gene: 10. Germline V lookup: CDR1 MNHNS, CDR2 SASEGT. The CDR3 loop spans 14 amino acids. CDR3 residues: CASSLGQASLGYTF. The DNA for the CDR3 is TGTGCCAGCAGTCTTGGACAGGCGAGTCTTGGCTACACCTTC.

Remarks on this clonotype: A read error may account for a junction end that differs from germline. The V gene is TRBV27, the J gene TRBJ2-7, with D tentatively TRBD1 (6 bases). The CDR3 sequence is 13 residues long. CDR1 MNHEY and CDR2 SMNVEV come from the germline V gene (reference sequence). This CDR3 reads CASPFVLGTNFNF. As DNA, the CDR3 is TGTGCCAGCCCCTTTGTTCTCGGGACAAATTTCAACTTC.

This chain uses TRBV11-1 with TRBJ2-2, with 8 bases identical to TRBD1. The CDR3 is made up of 15 amino acids. Per the germline V gene, CDR1 is SGHAT and CDR2 is FQDESV (reference sequence). The ends lost 6 bases at V and 2 bases at J; junction bases unmatched: 5. This CDR3 is CASSRQGSNTGELFF. DNA of the CDR3: TGTGCCAGCAGTCGACAGGGGTCCAACACCGGGGAGCTGTTTTTT.

The chain employs TRBV5-6 and TRBJ2-3, with D maybe TRBD2 (7 bases). This CDR3 has 16 amino acids. Germline V gene sequence: CDR1 SGHDT, CDR2 YYEEEE. The germline V and J ends were trimmed by 2 bases and 0 bases, with 13 bases remaining between them. The CDR3 sequence: CASSFGGGQSTDTQYF. CDR3 nucleotide sequence: TGTGCCAGCAGCTTTGGGGGGGGCCAAAGCACAGATACGCAGTATTTT.

The V call is TRBV15, the J call TRBJ1-1, with a weak D call TRBD1 (5 bases). CDR1 is LNHNV and CDR2 is YYDKDF in the germline V gene (reference sequence). This CDR3 spans 12 amino acids. Between the trimmed V and J ends, which lost 6 bases and 6 bases, there was a span of 11 bases. CDR3 coding DNA: TGTGCCACCAGTCGGGGGACCGCTGAAGCTTTCTTT. Translated: CATSRGTAEAFF.

By share of the sample, this clonotype is medium-sized (0.01 to 0.1%). V gene TRBV30 combines with J gene TRBJ2-2, with D possibly being TRBD1 or TRBD2 (5 bases each). The ends were cut back, 2 bases at V and 2 bases at J, with 18 bases in the middle. The CDR3 has 17 amino acids. The germline CDR1 and CDR2 sequences are GTSNPN and SVGIG (reference sequence). CDR3 nucleotide sequence: TGTGCCTGGAGTTACAGGAGGACCTTCTTAAACACCGGGGAGCTGTTTTTT. It encodes CAWSYRRTFLNTGELFF. Drawing the rest from reference TRBV30 and TRBJ2-2, the complete variable domain is SQTIHQWPATLVQPVGSPLSLECTVEGTSNPNLYWYRQAAGRGLQLLFYSVGIGQISSEVPQNLSASRPQDRQFILSSKKLLLSDSGFYLCAWSYRRTFLNTGELFFGEGSRLTVL.

To note about this clonotype: One end of the junction is discordant with germline, which a read error may explain. J is TRBJ2-5 and V is TRBV5-4; 7 positions match TRBD1. Germline V CDR1 and CDR2: SGHNT, YYREEE (reference sequence). The CDR3 spans 16 residues. In nucleotides, the CDR3 is TGTGTCAGCACCCAATCGACAGGGTGGATGGAAGAGACCCAGTACTTC. As protein: CVSTQSTGWMEETQYF.

Notes on this clonotype: Since a much larger clone is just one base distant, this may be a read error. The chain couples TRBV19 to TRBJ2-1; 11 nucleotides match TRBD1. The germline gives CDR1 LNHDA, CDR2 SQIVND (reference sequence). The CDR3 runs 13 residues. V lost 7 bases and J lost 12; bases outside the gene matches: 8. The CDR3 coding sequence is TGTGCCAGTAATAGGGGACAGGGGGATGTGCAGTTCTTC. It translates to CASNRGQGDVQFF. Variable domain in full (rest from reference TRBV19 and TRBJ2-1): DGGITQSPKYLFRKEGQNVTLSCEQNLNHDAMYWYRQDPGQGLRLIYYSQIVNDFQKGDIAEGYSVSREKKESFPLTVTSAQKNPTAFYLCASNRGQGDVQFFGPGTRLTVL.

With respect to this clonotype: A much larger clone lies a single base off, so this may be a read error. V usage is TRBV27 and J usage is TRBJ2-7; D is unresolved. V lost 3 bases, J lost 3 bases, and 9 bases lay in between. CDR1 MNHEY and CDR2 SMNVEV come from the germline V gene (reference sequence). The CDR3 is made up of 13 amino acids. CDR3 nucleotide sequence: TGTGCCAGCAGTTTGGCCTGGGGCTACGAGCAGTACTTC. Its translation: CASSLAWGYEQYF.

Notes on this clonotype: The junction departs from germline at one end; a sequencing error may be responsible. This chain uses TRBV13 with TRBJ2-1; TRBD1 might be the D (5 bases). Germline V gene data show CDR1 as PRHDT and CDR2 as FYEKMQ (reference sequence). CDR3 length: 15 amino acids. The CDR3 sequence: CAISSPQAVQSEQFF. The DNA for the CDR3 is TGTGCCATCAGCTCGCCACAGGCGGTGCAGAGTGAGCAGTTCTTC. Full variable domain (missing parts from reference TRBV13 and TRBJ2-1): AAGVIQSPRHLIKEKRETATLKCYPIPRHDTVYWYQQGPGQDPQFLISFYEKMQSDKGSIPDRFSAQQFSDYHSELNMSSLELGDSALYFCAISSPQAVQSEQFFGPGTRLTVL.

This chain connects TRBV20-1 to TRBJ2-7; 10 bases align to TRBD1. The CDR3 is 15 amino acids. V shed 0 bases and J 5 bases; nucleotides not matched to a gene: 7. Germline CDR1 and CDR2: DFQATT and SNEGSKA (reference sequence). CDR3 sequence reads: CSARDVRDRGHEQYF. As DNA, the CDR3 is TGCAGTGCTAGAGACGTCCGGGACAGGGGCCACGAGCAGTACTTC.

This clonotype was seen ten or more times. This chain connects TRBV6-1 to TRBJ2-5; maybe TRBD2 (5 bases). V shed 4 bases and J shed 3 bases, with 12 bases lying between them. Germline CDR1 and CDR2: MNHNS and SASEGT. This CDR3 has 14 amino acids. CDR3 loop: CASSGGLVKETQYF. Here the CDR3 DNA reads TGTGCCAGCAGTGGAGGGCTGGTAAAAGAGACCCAGTACTTC.

The chain recombines TRBV6-6 with TRBJ1-5; the match to TRBD1 covers 9 bases. Germline V gene lookup returns CDR1 MNHNY and CDR2 SVGAGI (reference sequence). This CDR3 has 14 amino acids. V was clipped by 8 bases and J by 6 bases; unmatched bases: 8. The CDR3 coding sequence is TGTGCCAGCTCACCAACAGGGGGCGGTCAGCCCCAGCATTTT. Residues: CASSPTGGGQPQHF.

J is TRBJ1-4 and V is TRBV14; 9 nucleotides line up with TRBD1. This CDR3 comprises 14 residues. Germline CDR1 SGHDN, CDR2 FVKESK. Trimming took 4 bases from V and 10 from J; bases not matched to a gene: 7. The CDR3 reads CASSPRDRVGKLFF. In DNA form, the CDR3 reads TGTGCCAGCAGCCCCCGGGACAGGGTTGGAAAACTGTTTTTT.

The genes are TRBV5-6 and TRBJ2-7; 8 nucleotides align to TRBD2. Germline loops: CDR1 SGHDT, CDR2 YYEEEE. The V gene end was trimmed by 4 bases and the J gene end by 5 bases; junction bases not matched to a gene: 8. The CDR3 covers 14 residues. The CDR3 spells CASSRGLVVHEQYF. Here the CDR3 DNA reads TGTGCCAGCAGCCGGGGACTAGTGGTCCACGAGCAGTACTTC.

Only a few counts were recorded for this clonotype. V gene TRBV12-3 or TRBV12-4 combines with J gene TRBJ1-3; D unresolved. The CDR3 runs 14 residues. V was trimmed by 5 bases and J by 0 bases, leaving 8 bases between them. The CDR3 reads CASSTSSSGNTIYF. The DNA of the CDR3 is TGTGCCAGCAGTACTTCCAGCTCTGGAAACACCATATATTTT.

The V call is TRBV6-5, the J call TRBJ1-5, with TRBD1 as a possible D gene (6 bases). V lost 6 bases to trimming and J lost 8 bases, with 17 bases between them. Per germline, CDR1 MNHEY and CDR2 SVGAGI. The CDR3 is made up of 14 amino acids. CDR3 DNA: TGTGCCAGCAGGGAGGGGGGCAGAGGGGAGCCCCAGCATTTT. Translated: CASREGGRGEPQHF.

The V and J genes are TRBV19 and TRBJ1-1, with D tentatively TRBD1 (5 bases). CDR1 is LNHDA and CDR2 is SQIVND in the germline V gene (reference sequence). V shed 5 bases and J shed 1 base, with 14 bases lying between them. The length of the CDR3 is 15 residues. Here the CDR3 reads CASSPPGRGNTEAFF. Here the CDR3 DNA reads TGTGCCAGTAGTCCACCGGGGCGGGGGAACACTGAAGCTTTCTTT.

Relative to its sample, this clonotype is medium-sized. The V call is TRBV15, the J call TRBJ2-5, with unresolved D. The CDR3 loop spans 13 amino acids. Germline V gene data show CDR1 as LNHNV and CDR2 as YYDKDF (reference sequence). The V and J ends lost 0 bases and 4 bases respectively, with 6 bases between them. The CDR3 protein is CATSRDDRETQYF. The CDR3 DNA is TGTGCCACCAGCAGAGATGACCGAGAGACCCAGTACTTC.

V usage is TRBV6-1 and J usage is TRBJ2-4; 9 positions match TRBD2. CDR1 MNHNS and CDR2 SASEGT come from the germline V gene. J was trimmed by 2 bases and V by 6 bases; bases with no gene match: 29. This CDR3 spans 23 amino acids. CDR3 in DNA: TGTGCCAGCAGCCAAAGGATCGAATTATGGATTATTGGCGGGGGGGAATCCAAAAACATTCAGTACTTC. It yields the protein CASSQRIELWIIGGGESKNIQYF.

The chain combines TRBV7-2 with TRBJ2-2, with 8 nucleotides matching TRBD1. The germline V gene has CDR1 SGHTA and CDR2 FQGNSA. The V segment lost 5 bases and the J segment 4 bases; nucleotides outside the gene matches: 3. The CDR3 covers 14 residues. The chain's CDR3 is CASSRDRTTGELFF. The CDR3 nucleotides are TGTGCCAGCAGCAGGGACAGGACCACCGGGGAGCTGTTTTTT. The complete variable domain, with remaining parts taken from reference TRBV7-2 and TRBJ2-2, reads GAGVSQSPSNKVTEKGKDVELRCDPISGHTALYWYRQSLGQGLEFLIYFQGNSAPDKSGLPSDRFSAERTGGSVSTLTIQRTQQEDSAVYLCASSRDRTTGELFFGEGSRLTVL.